This TCR beta chain was obtained from a study of CD8+ T cells in alopecia areata. As for the study in general: Treated patients were scored for severity by percent of scalp affected.

V was clipped by 3 bases and J by 3 bases, with 6 bases between them. Looked up from germline, CDR1 is DFQATT and CDR2 is SNEGSKA (reference sequence). The CDR3 has 11 amino acids. Concerning this clone itself: In the same sample, other DNA sequences code for this CDR3.

It was cDNA, reverse transcribed from extracted RNA, that served as the sequencing template. TCRdb's table, derived via immunoSEQ multiplex PCR, lists solely in-frame clones and lacks some. The sample records 200,000 to 250,000 clones, roughly 66% being singletons. The treatment was: oral pan-JAK inhibitor, 5-10 mg twice daily. This chain uses TRBV20-1 with TRBJ2-7; D is unclear. The TCR originated in a human donor with alopecia areata. The material sequenced was CD4+ T cells sorted from blood, taken at approximately week 42, from a patient treated with tofacitinib. CDR3 nucleotides: TGCAGTGCTAGGGCCGGCTACGAGCAGTACTTC. This encodes CSARAGYEQYF.